The TCR beta chain under discussion was sequenced for a study of CXCR3-negative and CXCR3-positive naive CD8 T cells. Study details: Collectively, the libraries yielded about 135 million TRB reads in total, at about 1.5 +/- 0.3 million per library.

CDR1 is LGHNT and CDR2 is FRNRAP in the germline V gene. This CDR3 is built from 13 residues. The authors prepared UMI-labeled TRB cDNA libraries by 5' RACE. TCRdb processed the 5' RACE reads again and assigns one entry to each CDR3 protein, with no DNA. The ten most abundant clones cover more than 3.5% of a sample with about 62,000 distinct CDR3 sequences. The V and J genes are TRBV12-5 and TRBJ2-7; TCRdb outputs TRBD1, but without DNA this stays unchecked. The sequenced material came from naive CXCR3- CD8+ T cells from blood. The subset: CD45RO-CCR7+CD27+CD95- naive CD8+ T cells lacking CXCR3 (TNR3-). This clonotype was obtained from a human donor in good health. Some clones in this sample may be carry-over from other donors' samples. The CDR3 reads CASAADRGNEQYF.